This is a list of T cell receptor beta chains from one sample in a study of CD8 T cells in ankylosing spondylitis. Via MiXCR, TCRdb re-called the 5' RACE reads, giving one row per CDR3 protein. Among fewer than 550,000 distinct CDR3 sequences, roughly 5.3% were seen once, and the ten largest hold approximately 4%. The sample taken for sequencing was blood, either unsorted or a sorted T cell fraction (not recorded which). Source of these receptors: a male donor with ankylosing spondylitis. Each CDR3 is given with its conserved first and last residue. The D gene is left open where the match is weak. Size tells how often a clone was seen (once, few, many) or the class of an expanded clone, and some rows leave it out.

once,TRBJ2-3,TRBV5-1,TRBD2,CASRRGGTSTDTQYF,TGCGCCAGCAGGCGCGGGGGAACTAGCACAGATACGCAGTATTTT
many,TRBJ2-1,TRBV20-1,-,CSADDITEQFF,TGCAGTGCTGATGACATTACTGAGCAGTTCTTC
-,TRBJ2-7,TRBV5-5,TRBD1,CASSPDRPGGYHEQYF,TGTGCCAGCAGCCCCGACCGCCCAGGGGGCTACCACGAGCAGTACTTC
many,TRBJ2-1,TRBV5-1,-,CASGLPGGYNEQFF,TGCGCCAGCGGTCTCCCTGGGGGCTACAATGAGCAGTTCTTC
many,TRBJ1-3,TRBV4-2,TRBD1,CASSQQGAGNTIYF,TGTGCCAGCAGCCAACAGGGGGCTGGAAACACCATATATTTT
many,TRBJ1-2,TRBV20-1,-,CSAPGWDGYTF,TGCAGTGCCCCCGGATGGGATGGCTACACCTTC
many,TRBJ1-1,TRBV7-2,-,CASSLNMGEAFF,TGTGCCAGCAGCTTAAATATGGGGGAAGCTTTCTTT
few,TRBJ2-7,TRBV7-8,TRBD1,CASSRLTGDAYEQYF,TGTGCCAGCAGCCGCCTGACAGGGGACGCCTACGAGCAGTACTTC
many,TRBJ2-2,TRBV4-1,-,CASSRQGYNTGELFF,TGCGCCAGCAGCAGGCAGGGGTACAACACCGGGGAGCTGTTTTTT
many,TRBJ1-2,TRBV7-2,-,CASSPQGPYYGYTF,TGTGCCAGCAGCCCTCAGGGGCCCTACTATGGCTACACCTTC